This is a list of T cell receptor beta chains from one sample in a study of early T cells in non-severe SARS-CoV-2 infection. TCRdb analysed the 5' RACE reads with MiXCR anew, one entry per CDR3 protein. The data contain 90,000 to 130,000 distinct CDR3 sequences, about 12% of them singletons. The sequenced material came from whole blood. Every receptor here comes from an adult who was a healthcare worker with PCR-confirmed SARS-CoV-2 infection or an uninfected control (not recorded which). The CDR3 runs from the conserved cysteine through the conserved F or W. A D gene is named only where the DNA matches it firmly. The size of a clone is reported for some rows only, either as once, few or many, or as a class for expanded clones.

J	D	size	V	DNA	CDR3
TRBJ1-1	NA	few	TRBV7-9	TGTGCCAGCAGCTCCCACCTTTCGACAGGGAACACTGAAGCTTTCTTT	CASSSHLSTGNTEAFF
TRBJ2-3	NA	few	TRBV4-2	TGTGCCAGCAGCCAAGAGGCAGCCAGGCTCCCTAGCACAGATACGCAGTATTTT	CASSQEAARLPSTDTQYF
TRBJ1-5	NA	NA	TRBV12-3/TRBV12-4	TGTGCCAGCAACCCAGTGGGGGGCGAGGGGCCCCAGCATTTT	CASNPVGGEGPQHF
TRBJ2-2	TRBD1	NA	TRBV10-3	TGTGCCATCAGTGAGTCGGATACAGGGGCTCCGAACACCGGGGAGCTGTTTTTT	CAISESDTGAPNTGELFF
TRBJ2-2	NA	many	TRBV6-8	TGTGCCAGCACCGCAGGGGGGAATAACACCGGGGAGCTGTTTTTT	CASTAGGNNTGELFF
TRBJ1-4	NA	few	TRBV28	TGTGCCAGCAGTTTCCCGGGACGGACTAATGAAAAACTGTTTTTT	CASSFPGRTNEKLFF
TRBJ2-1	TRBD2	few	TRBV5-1	TGCGCCAGCAGCTTTACGGCGGGAGGGCCCGGCGATGAGCAGTTCTTC	CASSFTAGGPGDEQFF
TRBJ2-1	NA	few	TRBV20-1	TGCAGTGCTAGAGAGTGGTCAGGGAACAATGAGCAGTTCTTC	CSAREWSGNNEQFF
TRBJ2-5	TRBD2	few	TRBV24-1	TGTGCCACCGGGGGACTAGCGGGAGTTGAGACCCAGTACTTC	CATGGLAGVETQYF
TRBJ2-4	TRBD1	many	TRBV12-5	TGTGCTAGTGGCGACAGGGGGAAAAACATTCAGTACTTC	CASGDRGKNIQYF
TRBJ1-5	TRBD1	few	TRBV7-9	TGTGCCAGCAGCTATACAGGGGAGAGCAATCAGCCCCAGCATTTT	CASSYTGESNQPQHF
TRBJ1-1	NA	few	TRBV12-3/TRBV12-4	TGTGCCAGCAGTTTAACCCGGCGGGGAGGGAACACTGAAGCTTTCTTT	CASSLTRRGGNTEAFF
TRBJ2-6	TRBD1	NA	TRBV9	TGTGCCAGCAGCCCTACCTACTCACAGGGGGCGACAGGGGCCAACGTCCTGACTTTC	CASSPTYSQGATGANVLTF
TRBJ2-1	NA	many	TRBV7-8	TGTGCCAGCAGCTCGGGACCAGAGCAGTTCTTC	CASSSGPEQFF
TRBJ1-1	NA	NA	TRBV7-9	TGTGCCAGCAGCCCTACCGGACAGACCAATGAAGCTTTCTTT	CASSPTGQTNEAFF
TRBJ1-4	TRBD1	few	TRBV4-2	TGTGCCAGCAGCGAAGAGACAGGGGGCGACCGGGAAAAACTGTTTTTT	CASSEETGGDREKLFF
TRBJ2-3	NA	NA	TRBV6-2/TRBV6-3	TGTGCCAGCCGCCGGGTGGATACGCAGTATTTT	CASRRVDTQYF
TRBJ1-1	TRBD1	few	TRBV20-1	TGCAGTGCTAGGAGAGATGACAGGGGGCGGGATACTGAAGCTTTCTTT	CSARRDDRGRDTEAFF
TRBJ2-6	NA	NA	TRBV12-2	TGTGCAACCACGCCGCTAGCCGGGGCCAACGTACTGACTTTC	CATTPLAGANVLTF
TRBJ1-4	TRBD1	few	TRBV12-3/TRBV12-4	TGTGCCAGCAGTTACCGGGACAGGGGGAGGGCGACTAATGAAAAACTGTTTTTT	CASSYRDRGRATNEKLFF
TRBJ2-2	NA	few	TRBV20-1	TGCAGTGCTACCCGGACCCTCTCAGGGCCCGGGGAGCTGTTTTTT	CSATRTLSGPGELFF
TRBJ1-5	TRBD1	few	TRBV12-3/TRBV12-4	TGTGCCAGCAGCCCGGACAGGGGTCTTCATAGCAATCAGCCCCAGCATTTT	CASSPDRGLHSNQPQHF
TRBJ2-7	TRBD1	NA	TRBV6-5	TGTGCCAGCAGTCGATCCGGGACAGTGTCCCAACTCTACGAGCAGTACTTC	CASSRSGTVSQLYEQYF
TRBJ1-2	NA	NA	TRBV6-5	TGTGCCAGCAGTCTCGACCGTATAGGCTACACCTTC	CASSLDRIGYTF
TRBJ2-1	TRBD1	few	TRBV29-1	TGCAGCGTTGGTTGGACAGGGGCGCTGGGTGAGCAGTTCTTC	CSVGWTGALGEQFF
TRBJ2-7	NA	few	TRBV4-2	TGTGCCAGCAGCCAAGGTAGTAGCGTAGGACACGAGCAGTACTTC	CASSQGSSVGHEQYF
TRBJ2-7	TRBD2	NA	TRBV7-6	TGTGCCAGCAGCTTAGTTGAGCGGGGGGAGCAGTACTTC	CASSLVERGEQYF
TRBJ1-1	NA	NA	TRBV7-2	TGTGCCAGCAGCTGGGACCGTATAAGGACTGAAGCTTTCTTT	CASSWDRIRTEAFF
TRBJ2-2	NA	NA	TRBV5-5	TGTGCCAGCAGCTTGGTCGGCAAGCTGTTTTTT	CASSLVGKLFF
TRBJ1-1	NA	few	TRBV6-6	TGTGCCAGCAGTTACTACCCTTACACTGAAGCTTTCTTT	CASSYYPYTEAFF
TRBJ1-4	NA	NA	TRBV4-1	TGCGCCAGCAGCCAAGGGGTAGTAACTAATGAAAAACTGTTTTTT	CASSQGVVTNEKLFF
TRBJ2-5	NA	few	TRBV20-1	TGCAGTGCTAGAGTTATAGAGACCCAGTACTTC	CSARVIETQYF
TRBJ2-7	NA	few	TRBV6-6	TGTGCCAGCAGTTCCCCTCGCGGGCTCTCCTACGAGCAGTACTTC	CASSSPRGLSYEQYF
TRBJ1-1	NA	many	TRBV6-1	TGTGCCAGCAGTGTTAAGGGTCGGGACACTGAAGCTTTCTTT	CASSVKGRDTEAFF
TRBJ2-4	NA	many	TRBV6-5	TGTGCCAGCAGCTCGGACTGGGCCAAAAACATTCAGTACTTC	CASSSDWAKNIQYF